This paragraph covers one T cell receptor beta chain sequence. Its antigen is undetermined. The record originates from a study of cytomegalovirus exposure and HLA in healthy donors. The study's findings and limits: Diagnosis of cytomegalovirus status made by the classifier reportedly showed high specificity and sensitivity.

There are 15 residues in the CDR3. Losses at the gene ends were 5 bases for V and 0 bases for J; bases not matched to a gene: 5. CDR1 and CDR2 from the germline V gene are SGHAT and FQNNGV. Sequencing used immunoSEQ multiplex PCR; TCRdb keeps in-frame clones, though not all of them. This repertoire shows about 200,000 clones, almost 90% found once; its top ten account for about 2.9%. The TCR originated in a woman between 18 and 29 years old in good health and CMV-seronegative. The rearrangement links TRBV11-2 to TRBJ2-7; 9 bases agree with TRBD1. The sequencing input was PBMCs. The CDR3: CASSTGQGLSYEQYF. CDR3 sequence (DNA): TGTGCCAGCAGCACTGGACAGGGGCTCTCCTACGAGCAGTACTTC.